The 8 T cell receptor beta chains given below trace back to one sample, sequenced in a study of shared clonotypes between healthy human individuals. Produced via immunoSEQ multiplex PCR; TCRdb's table is partial and in-frame only. The sample lists 550,000 to 700,000 clones, around 73% occurring once. Sequences were obtained from memory CD4+ T cells sorted from blood. The subset here: CD45RA-negative fraction. These receptors were collected from a woman in her 30s in good health.

This clone appeared a few times. V and J are TRBV11-1 and TRBJ1-2, with 7 bases identical to TRBD1. Germline V gene lookup returns CDR1 SGHAT and CDR2 FQDESV (reference sequence). The V gene end was trimmed by 5 bases and the J gene end by 7 bases; junction bases not matched to a gene: 10. The CDR3 contains 14 residues. The CDR3 loop reads CASSPLGGSGGYTF. The CDR3 DNA follows: TGTGCCAGCAGCCCCCTAGGGGGCTCGGGTGGCTACACCTTC.

The V call is TRBV9, the J call TRBJ2-2, with 10 bases matching TRBD2. This CDR3 is 16 amino acids long. V was pared by 3 bases and J by 3 bases, with 5 bases of the junction left unmatched. Germline-derived CDR1 and CDR2 are SGDLS and YYNGEE. The CDR3 sequence: CASSGTSGIYTGELFF. The CDR3 bases are TGTGCCAGCAGCGGCACTAGCGGGATCTACACCGGGGAGCTGTTTTTT.

The chain couples TRBV9 to TRBJ1-5; possibly TRBD1 for D (6 bases). Germline V gives CDR1 SGDLS, CDR2 YYNGEE. V was clipped by 3 bases and J by 4 bases, with 14 bases between them. The CDR3 length is 15 residues. The CDR3 loop is CASSEGGRGNQPQHF. As DNA, the CDR3 is TGTGCCAGCAGCGAGGGGGGAAGGGGTAATCAGCCCCAGCATTTT. Based on the CDR3 plus reference TRBV9 and TRBJ1-5, the full variable domain is DSGVTQTPKHLITATGQRVTLRCSPRSGDLSVYWYQQSLDQGLQFLIQYYNGEERAKGNILERFSAQQFPDLHSELNLSSLELGDSALYFCASSEGGRGNQPQHFGDGTRLSIL.

This chain uses TRBV19 with TRBJ1-5, with unresolved D. The CDR3 is 12 residues long. The V gene lost 5 bases and the J gene lost 6 bases, with 8 bases spanning the gap. In germline, CDR1 is LNHDA, CDR2 SQIVND (reference sequence). The CDR3 sequence: CASSLYGQPQHF. CDR3 in DNA: TGTGCCAGTAGTCTCTATGGTCAGCCCCAGCATTTT.

In this sample, this clone turned up a few times. The chain carries TRBV6-4 and TRBJ2-1; 14 nucleotides line up with TRBD2. The CDR3 is 15 residues long. J was trimmed by 6 bases and V by 2 bases; bases with no gene match: 0. Germline V gene lookup returns CDR1 MRHNA and CDR2 SNTAGT. In DNA, the CDR3 is TGTGCCAGCAGTGACGGACTAGCGGGAGGCAATGAGCAGTTCTTC. Amino acids: CASSDGLAGGNEQFF.

This rearrangement joins TRBV19 to TRBJ2-1; D remains unclear. There are 13 residues in the CDR3. Germline CDR1 reads LNHDA; CDR2 reads SQIVND (reference sequence). V shed 3 bases and J shed 10 bases, with 13 bases lying between them. The CDR3 DNA reads TGTGCCAGTAGTATCTTGACTGCTAACGAGCAGTTCTTC. This sequence encodes CASSILTANEQFF.

This sequence joins TRBV9 and TRBJ2-7; D not certain. The V gene lost 0 bases and the J gene lost 7 bases, with 11 bases spanning the gap. CDR1 SGDLS and CDR2 YYNGEE come from the germline V gene. The CDR3 is made up of 13 amino acids. CDR3 sequence (DNA): TGTGCCAGCAGCGTAGTTGCTCTGGGGGAGCAGTACTTC. Its protein product is CASSVVALGEQYF.

The chain is built from TRBV2 and TRBJ1-2; D is undetermined. CDR1 is SNHLY and CDR2 is FYNNEI in the germline V gene. Trimming stripped 5 bases from V and 4 bases from J, with 8 bases between. This CDR3 is 12 amino acids long. The CDR3 region has the DNA TGTGCCAGCAGTCGGCAGATCTATGGCTACACCTTC. This gives the protein CASSRQIYGYTF.